The clone carrying this TCR beta chain was counted at least ten times. These data belong to a study of regulatory T cells in long-lasting Graves disease. The time point was: newly diagnosed GD, antithyroid drugs for less than 3 months. The authors made the TCR library using RNA they extracted from PBMCs. Losses at the gene ends were 1 base for V and 3 bases for J; bases not matched to a gene: 2. The length of the CDR3 is 15 residues. Per the germline V gene, CDR1 is MGHRA and CDR2 is YSYEKL. TCR beta libraries were built with iRepertoire HTBI primers and Arm-PCR of CDR3 regions. TCRdb recomputed calls from the multiplex PCR reads with MiXCR, one row per CDR3 protein. The profile shows around 240,000 distinct CDR3 sequences, around 18% of them singletons. The same specimen was also included in a second study, on T cells in Graves' hyperthyroidism and ophthalmopathy.

The sequence was obtained from a woman in her thirties with Graves disease. This specimen was peripheral blood mononuclear cells (PBMCs), taken at new diagnosis, from a patient treated with antithyroid drugs. This chain joins TRBV4-1 and TRBJ1-4; 7 bases are shared with TRBD1. CDR3 in DNA: TGCGCCAGCAGCCAAGCCGGGACAGCTAATGAAAAACTGTTTTTT. This translates into CASSQAGTANEKLFF.